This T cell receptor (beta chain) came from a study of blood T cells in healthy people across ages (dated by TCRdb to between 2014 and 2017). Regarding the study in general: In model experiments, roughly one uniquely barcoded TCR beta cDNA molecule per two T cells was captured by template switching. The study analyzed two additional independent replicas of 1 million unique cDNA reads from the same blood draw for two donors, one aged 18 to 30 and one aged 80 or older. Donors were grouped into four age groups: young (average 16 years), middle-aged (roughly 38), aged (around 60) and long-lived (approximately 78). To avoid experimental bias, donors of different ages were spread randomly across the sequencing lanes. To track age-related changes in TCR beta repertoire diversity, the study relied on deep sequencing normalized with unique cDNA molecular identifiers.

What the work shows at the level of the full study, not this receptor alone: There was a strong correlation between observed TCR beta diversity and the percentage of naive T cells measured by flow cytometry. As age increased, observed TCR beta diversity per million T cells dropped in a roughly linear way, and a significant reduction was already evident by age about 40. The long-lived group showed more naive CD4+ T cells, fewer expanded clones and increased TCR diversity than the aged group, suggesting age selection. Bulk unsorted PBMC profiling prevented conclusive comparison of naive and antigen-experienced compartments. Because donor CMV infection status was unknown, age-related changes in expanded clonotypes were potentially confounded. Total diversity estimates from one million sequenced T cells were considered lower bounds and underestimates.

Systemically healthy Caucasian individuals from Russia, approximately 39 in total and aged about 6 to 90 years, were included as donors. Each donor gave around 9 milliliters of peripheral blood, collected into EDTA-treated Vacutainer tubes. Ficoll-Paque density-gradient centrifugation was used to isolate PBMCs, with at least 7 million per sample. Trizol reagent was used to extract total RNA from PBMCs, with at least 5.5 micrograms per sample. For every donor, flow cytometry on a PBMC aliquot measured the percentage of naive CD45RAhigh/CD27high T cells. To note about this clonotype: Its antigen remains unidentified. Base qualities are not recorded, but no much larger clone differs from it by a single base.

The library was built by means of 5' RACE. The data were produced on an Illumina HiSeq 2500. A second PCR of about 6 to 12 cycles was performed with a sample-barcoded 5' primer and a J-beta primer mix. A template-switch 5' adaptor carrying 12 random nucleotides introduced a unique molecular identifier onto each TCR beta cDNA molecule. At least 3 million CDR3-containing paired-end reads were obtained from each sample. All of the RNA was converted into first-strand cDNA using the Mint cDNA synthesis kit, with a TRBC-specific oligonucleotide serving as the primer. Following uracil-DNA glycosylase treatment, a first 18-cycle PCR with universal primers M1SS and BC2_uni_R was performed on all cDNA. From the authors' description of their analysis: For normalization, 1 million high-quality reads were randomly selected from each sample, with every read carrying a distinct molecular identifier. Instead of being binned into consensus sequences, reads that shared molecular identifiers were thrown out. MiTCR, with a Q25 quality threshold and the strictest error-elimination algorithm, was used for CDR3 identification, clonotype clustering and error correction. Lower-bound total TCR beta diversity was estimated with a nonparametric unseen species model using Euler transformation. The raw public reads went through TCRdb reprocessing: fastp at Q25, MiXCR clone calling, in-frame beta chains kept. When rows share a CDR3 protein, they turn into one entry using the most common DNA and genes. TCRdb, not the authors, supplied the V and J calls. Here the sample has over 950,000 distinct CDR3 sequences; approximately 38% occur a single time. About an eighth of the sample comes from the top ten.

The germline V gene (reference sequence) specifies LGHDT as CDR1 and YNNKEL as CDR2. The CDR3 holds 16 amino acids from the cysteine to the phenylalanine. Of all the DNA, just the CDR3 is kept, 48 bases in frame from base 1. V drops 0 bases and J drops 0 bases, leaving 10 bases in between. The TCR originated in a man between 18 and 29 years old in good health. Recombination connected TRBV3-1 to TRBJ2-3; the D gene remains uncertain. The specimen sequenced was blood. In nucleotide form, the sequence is TGTGCCAGCAGCCAAGAACCACCCCATAGCACAGATACGCAGTATTTT. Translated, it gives CASSQEPPHSTDTQYF.